The rows below give T cell receptor beta chains drawn from one sample of a study of blood T cell repertoires in COVID-19. Profiling relied on immunoSEQ multiplex PCR, and the TCRdb table lists in-frame clones only, not all of them. The profile shows roughly 230,000 clones, almost 90% of them singletons. The sequencing sample was made of peripheral blood. The receptors were gathered from a woman in her sixties or seventies with COVID-19, enrolled during active disease. The CDR3 runs from the conserved cysteine through the conserved F or W. A D gene is named only where the DNA matches it firmly.

d_gene,j_gene,v_gene,CDR3nt,CDR3aa
.,TRBJ2-3,TRBV9,TGTGCCAGCAGCGTAGGGGGGTCTAGCGAGGATACGCAGTATTTT,CASSVGGSSEDTQYF
TRBD2,TRBJ2-1,TRBV11-3,TGTGCCAGCAGCCCATGGCCAACTAGCGGGGGGGAGAGCTCCTACAATGAGCAGTTCTTC,CASSPWPTSGGESSYNEQFF
.,TRBJ1-6,TRBV9,TGTGCCAGCAGCGGGGGGGGTTCACCCCTCCACTTT,CASSGGGSPLHF
TRBD1,TRBJ1-5,TRBV9,TGTGCCAGCAGCGTAGGGGACAGGGATGCTCAGCCCCAGCATTTT,CASSVGDRDAQPQHF
TRBD1,TRBJ1-2,TRBV7-2,TGTGCCAGCAGCCAAAGGACAGGGGGAGGCTATGGCTACACCTTC,CASSQRTGGGYGYTF
.,TRBJ2-3,TRBV7-3,TGTGCCAGCAGCCCAGGGGTTATCGTTCAAGCAGATACGCAGTATTTT,CASSPGVIVQADTQYF
TRBD1,TRBJ2-7,TRBV5-4,TGTGCCAGCAGACTGACAGGGGGCGGGGACGAGCAGTACTTC,CASRLTGGGDEQYF
.,TRBJ1-3,TRBV6-1,TGTGCCAGCAGTGAACTGAGCTCTGGAAACACCATATATTTT,CASSELSSGNTIYF
.,TRBJ1-2,TRBV2,TGTGCCAACGCGGACACCGTAACTGATGGCTACACCTTC,CANADTVTDGYTF
.,TRBJ1-2,TRBV2,TGTGCCAGCAGTGAGATTGGGGGACAAGGGGCGGCTGGCTACACCTTC,CASSEIGGQGAAGYTF
TRBD1,TRBJ2-5,TRBV6-2/TRBV6-3,TGTGCCAGCAGTTACGAAGGGCAGGGGGCGGATGAGACCCAGTACTTC,CASSYEGQGADETQYF